This T cell receptor beta chain is drawn from a study of beta chain features in type 1 diabetes. Overall study context: 107,917,701 sorted cells were examined across all samples.

The sequenced template was cDNA made from the entire isolated RNA. The data were produced by immunoSEQ multiplex PCR, yet TCRdb's version contains in-frame clones alone and is incomplete. The repertoire holds some 110,000 clones, with 16% as singletons. This clone was seen a few times. As yet, its antigen is unknown. General study findings and limits: Moderate but significant shortening of TCRB CDR3s was recorded in all four CD4+ subsets from Type 1 diabetes patients. A closer apparent resemblance between naive, central memory and Treg TCRB repertoires was seen in patients than in healthy donors.

V shed 6 bases and J shed 6 bases, with 12 bases lying between them. The CDR3 extends over 12 amino acids. CDR1 is MNHEY and CDR2 is SVGAGI in the germline V gene. V and J are TRBV6-5 and TRBJ2-7, with a possible D match to TRBD1 (7 bases). Sample: central memory CD4+ T cells from blood. This sequence was found in a young man with type 1 diabetes. In nucleotides, the CDR3 is TGTGCCAGCAGCAGACAGGGAGGCGAGCAGTACTTC. Amino acid sequence: CASSRQGGEQYF.